The text below deals with one T cell receptor (beta chain). This entry comes from a study of shared clonotypes between healthy human individuals. The ends were cut back, 2 bases at V and 5 bases at J, with 12 bases in the middle. The CDR3 has 14 residues. Germline V CDR1 and CDR2: SGHAT, FQNNGV. Repertoires were generated with immunoSEQ multiplex PCR, while TCRdb's copy carries only in-frame clones and drops some. The sample has approximately 1,500,000 clones; around 98% are singletons. The TCR originated in a man aged 25-45 years in good health. V and J are TRBV11-2 and TRBJ2-5, with D perhaps matching TRBD2 (7 bases). Material: naive CD4+ T cells sorted from blood. As for subset: CD45RA+ positively selected. The CDR3 DNA is TGTGCCAGCAGCTTAAGGGGGGGTTGGGAGACCCAGTACTTC. It specifies CASSLRGGWETQYF.